Shown below are 5 T cell receptor beta chains from a single sample sequenced in a study of blood T cells in healthy people across ages. Alongside a J-beta primer mix, a sample-barcoded 5' primer served in a second PCR lasting roughly 7 to 12 cycles. In TCRdb, the 5' RACE reads were re-called with MiXCR into one record per CDR3 protein. The sample includes roughly 1,700,000 distinct CDR3 sequences, approximately 28% seen only once; the top ten take 7.7%. The sequenced sample consisted of blood. Source of these receptors: a woman under 40 in good health.

This clonotype was counted many times. This chain uses TRBV29-1 with TRBJ2-7; 12 bases map to TRBD2. Unmatched junction bases numbered 9, after V lost 7 bases and J lost 5 bases. CDR1 and CDR2 from the germline V gene are SQVTM and ANQGSEA. This CDR3 is 14 amino acids long. The CDR3 region is CSACLAGGLDEQYF. DNA for the CDR3: TGCAGCGCCTGTCTAGCGGGGGGGCTCGACGAGCAGTACTTC.

The chain links TRBV18 to TRBJ2-5; D call uncertain. This CDR3 is 14 amino acids long. With 2 bases removed from V and 1 base from J, the gap between germline ends came to 8 bases. Germline V lookup: CDR1 KGHSH, CDR2 LQKENI. CDR3 sequence: CASSPERTQETQYF. Here the CDR3 DNA reads TGTGCCAGCTCACCAGAACGGACCCAAGAGACCCAGTACTTC.

This clonotype occurred a few times. The CDR3 DNA reads as TGCGCCAGCTCCTCCCCCGGCGGGGGGGCCGTCCTGAGCTCCTACAATGAGCAGTTCTTC. Translation gives CASSSPGGGAVLSSYNEQFF. This rearrangement joins TRBV5-1 to TRBJ2-1; 9 nucleotides line up with TRBD2. CDR1 is SGHRS and CDR2 is YFSETQ in the germline V gene. J lost 0 bases, V lost 7 bases, and 20 bases had no gene match. CDR3 length: 20 amino acids.

In its sample, this clonotype was seen a few times. The CDR3 spells CASIPWGGARHTEAFF. Here the CDR3 DNA reads TGTGCCAGCATCCCTTGGGGGGGGGCGCGGCACACTGAAGCTTTCTTT. The genes are TRBV28 and TRBJ1-1, with TRBD1 as a possible D gene (6 bases). V shed 7 bases and J shed 3 bases, with 21 bases lying between them. This CDR3 region has 16 residues. Germline V gene data show CDR1 as MDHEN and CDR2 as SYDVKM.

The sample holds a few counts of this clonotype. The V gene is TRBV5-1, the J gene TRBJ2-1, with TRBD2 matching 8 bases. Trimming cost V 3 bases and J 5 bases; bases outside gene matches: 7. The V gene's germline CDR1 is SGHRS and CDR2 YFSETQ. The CDR3 is made up of 15 amino acids. The CDR3 is CASSYDGGADNEQFF. The CDR3 nucleotides are TGCGCCAGCAGCTACGACGGGGGGGCGGACAATGAGCAGTTCTTC.